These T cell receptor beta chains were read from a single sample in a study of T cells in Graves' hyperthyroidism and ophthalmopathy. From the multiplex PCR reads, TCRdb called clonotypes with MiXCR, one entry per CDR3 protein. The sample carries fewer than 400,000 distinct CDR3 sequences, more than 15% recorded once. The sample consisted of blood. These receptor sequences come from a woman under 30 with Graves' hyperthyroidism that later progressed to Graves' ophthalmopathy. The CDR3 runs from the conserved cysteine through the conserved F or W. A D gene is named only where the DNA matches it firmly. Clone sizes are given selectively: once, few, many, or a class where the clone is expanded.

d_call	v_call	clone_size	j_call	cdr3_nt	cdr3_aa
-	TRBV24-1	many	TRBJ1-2	TGTGCCACCAGTGATTTCGACGGGGACGTCTATGGCTACACCTTC	CATSDFDGDVYGYTF
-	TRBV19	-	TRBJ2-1	TGTGCCAGTAGCTTCACAACTAGTCCCCACAGTGAGCAGTTCTTC	CASSFTTSPHSEQFF
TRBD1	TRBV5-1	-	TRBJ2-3	TGCGCCAGCAGCTACCGACAGGGGGAGGATACGCAGTATTTT	CASSYRQGEDTQYF
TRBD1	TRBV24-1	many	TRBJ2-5	TGTGCCACCAGTGAAAGACAGGGACAAGAGACCCAGTACTTC	CATSERQGQETQYF
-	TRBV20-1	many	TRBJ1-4	TGCAGTGCTAGAGAGGGGAAGAGTGAAAAACTGTTTTTT	CSAREGKSEKLFF
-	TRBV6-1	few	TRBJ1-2	TGTGCCAGCAGTCTTGTGGGAGCTGGCTACACCTTC	CASSLVGAGYTF
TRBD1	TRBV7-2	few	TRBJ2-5	TGTGCCAGCAGCCCCAGAATAAAGGGACAGGGAAGGGAAGAGACCCAGTACTTC	CASSPRIKGQGREETQYF
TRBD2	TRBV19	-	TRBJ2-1	TGTGCCAGTAGTATAGCGGGAGGGCTTCTCGAGCAGTTCTTC	CASSIAGGLLEQFF
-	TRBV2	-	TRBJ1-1	TGTGCCAGCAGTGCAACGGGACGGACGAACACTGAAGCTTTCTTT	CASSATGRTNTEAFF
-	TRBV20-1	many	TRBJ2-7	TGCAGTGCTAGAGATGGGGCGGGATCCGAGCAGTACTTC	CSARDGAGSEQYF
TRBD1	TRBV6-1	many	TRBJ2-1	TGTGCCAGCAGTCACGGGACAGGGGAATACAATGAGCAGTTCTTC	CASSHGTGEYNEQFF